This T cell receptor beta chain was identified during a study of blood T cell repertoires in COVID-19. Study information: The cDNA or gDNA used as material had been derived from T cells, B-cell-depleted T cells, or PBMCs.

The CDR3 is 17 residues long. The V gene's germline CDR1 is MGHRA and CDR2 YSYEKL. V lost 2 bases to trimming and J lost 2 bases; unmatched junction nucleotides: 10. Source study methods: Nucleated cell number was recorded as an estimate derived from reference gene primer amplification. Sequenced by immunoSEQ multiplex PCR; TCRdb stores in-frame clones only, minus some. The V and J calls and clone size come from that table; D and trimming were worked out from the DNA. The table has some 200,000 clones, 80% to 90% seen once; the top ten hold approximately 8%. Material: peripheral blood. The chain joins TRBV4-1 to TRBJ2-3; 7 bases line up with TRBD1. This receptor was obtained from a woman aged 50 to 60 with active or convalescent COVID-19. The DNA of the CDR3 is TGCGCCAGCAGCCAACAAAGACCAGGGGGATACACAGATACGCAGTATTTT. The encoded protein is CASSQQRPGGYTDTQYF.